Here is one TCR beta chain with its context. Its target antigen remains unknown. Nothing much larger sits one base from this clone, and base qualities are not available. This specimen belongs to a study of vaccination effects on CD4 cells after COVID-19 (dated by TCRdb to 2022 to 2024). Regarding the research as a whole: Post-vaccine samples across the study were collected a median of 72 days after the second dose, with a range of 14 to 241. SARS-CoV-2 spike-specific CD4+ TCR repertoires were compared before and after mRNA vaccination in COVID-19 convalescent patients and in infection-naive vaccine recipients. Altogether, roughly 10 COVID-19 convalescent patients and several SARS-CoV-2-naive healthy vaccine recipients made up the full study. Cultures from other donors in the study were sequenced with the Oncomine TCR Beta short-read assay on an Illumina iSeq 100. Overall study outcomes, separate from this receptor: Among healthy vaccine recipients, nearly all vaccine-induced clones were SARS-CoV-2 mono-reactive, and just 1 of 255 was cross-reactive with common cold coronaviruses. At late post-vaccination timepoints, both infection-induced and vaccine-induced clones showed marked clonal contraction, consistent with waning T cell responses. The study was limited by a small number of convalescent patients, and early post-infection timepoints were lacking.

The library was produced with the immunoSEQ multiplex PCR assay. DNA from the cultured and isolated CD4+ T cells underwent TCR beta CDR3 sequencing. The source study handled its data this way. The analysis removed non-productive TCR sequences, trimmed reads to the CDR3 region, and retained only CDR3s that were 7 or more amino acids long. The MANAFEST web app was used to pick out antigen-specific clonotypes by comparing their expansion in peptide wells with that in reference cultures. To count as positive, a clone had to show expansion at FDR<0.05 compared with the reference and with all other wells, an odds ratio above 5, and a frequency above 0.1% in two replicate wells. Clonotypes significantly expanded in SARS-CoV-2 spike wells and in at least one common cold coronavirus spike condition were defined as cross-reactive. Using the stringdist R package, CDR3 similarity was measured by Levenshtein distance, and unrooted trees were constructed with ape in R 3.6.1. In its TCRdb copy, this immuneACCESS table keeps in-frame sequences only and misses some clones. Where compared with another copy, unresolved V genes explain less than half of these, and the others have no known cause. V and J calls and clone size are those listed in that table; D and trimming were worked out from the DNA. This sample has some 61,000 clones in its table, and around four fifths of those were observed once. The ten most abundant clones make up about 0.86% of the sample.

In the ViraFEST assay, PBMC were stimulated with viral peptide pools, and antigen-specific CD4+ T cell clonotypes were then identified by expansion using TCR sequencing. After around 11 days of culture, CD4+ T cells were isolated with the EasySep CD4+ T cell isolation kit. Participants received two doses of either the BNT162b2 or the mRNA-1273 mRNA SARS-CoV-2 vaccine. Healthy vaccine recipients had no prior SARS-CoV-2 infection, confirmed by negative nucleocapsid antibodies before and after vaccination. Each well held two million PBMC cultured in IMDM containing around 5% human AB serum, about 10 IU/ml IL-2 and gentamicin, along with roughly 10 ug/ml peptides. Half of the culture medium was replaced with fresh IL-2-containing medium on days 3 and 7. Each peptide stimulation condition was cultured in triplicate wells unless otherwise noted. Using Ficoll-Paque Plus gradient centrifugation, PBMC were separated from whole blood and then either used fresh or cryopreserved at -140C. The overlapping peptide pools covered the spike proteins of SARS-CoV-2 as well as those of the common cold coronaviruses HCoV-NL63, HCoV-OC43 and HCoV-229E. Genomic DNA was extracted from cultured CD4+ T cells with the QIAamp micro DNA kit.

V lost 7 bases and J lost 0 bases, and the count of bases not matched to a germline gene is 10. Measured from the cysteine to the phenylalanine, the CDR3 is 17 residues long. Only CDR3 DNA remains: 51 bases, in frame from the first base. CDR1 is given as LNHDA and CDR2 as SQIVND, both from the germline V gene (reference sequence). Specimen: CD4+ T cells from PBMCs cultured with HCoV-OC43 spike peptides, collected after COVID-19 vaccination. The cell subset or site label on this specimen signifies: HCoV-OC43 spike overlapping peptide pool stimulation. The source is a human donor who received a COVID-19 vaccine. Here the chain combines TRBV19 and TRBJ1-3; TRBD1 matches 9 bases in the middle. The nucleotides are TGTGCCAGTAAGGGACGCCTGACAGGGGGCTCTGGAAACACCATATATTTT. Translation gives CASKGRLTGGSGNTIYF.